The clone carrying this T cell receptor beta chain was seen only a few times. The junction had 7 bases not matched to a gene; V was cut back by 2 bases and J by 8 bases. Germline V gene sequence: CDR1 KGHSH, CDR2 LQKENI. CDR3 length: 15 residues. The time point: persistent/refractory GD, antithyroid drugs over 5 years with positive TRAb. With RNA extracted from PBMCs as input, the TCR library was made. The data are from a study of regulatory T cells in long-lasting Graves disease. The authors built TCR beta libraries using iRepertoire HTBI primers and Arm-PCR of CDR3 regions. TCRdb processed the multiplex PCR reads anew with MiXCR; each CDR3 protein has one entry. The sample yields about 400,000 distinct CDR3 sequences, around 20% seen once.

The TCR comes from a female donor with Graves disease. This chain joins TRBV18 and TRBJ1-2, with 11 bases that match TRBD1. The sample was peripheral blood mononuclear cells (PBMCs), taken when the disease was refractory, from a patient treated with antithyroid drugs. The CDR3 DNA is TGTGCCAGCTCACCAACGGACAGGGGGCAAGAAGGCTACACCTTC. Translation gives CASSPTDRGQEGYTF.